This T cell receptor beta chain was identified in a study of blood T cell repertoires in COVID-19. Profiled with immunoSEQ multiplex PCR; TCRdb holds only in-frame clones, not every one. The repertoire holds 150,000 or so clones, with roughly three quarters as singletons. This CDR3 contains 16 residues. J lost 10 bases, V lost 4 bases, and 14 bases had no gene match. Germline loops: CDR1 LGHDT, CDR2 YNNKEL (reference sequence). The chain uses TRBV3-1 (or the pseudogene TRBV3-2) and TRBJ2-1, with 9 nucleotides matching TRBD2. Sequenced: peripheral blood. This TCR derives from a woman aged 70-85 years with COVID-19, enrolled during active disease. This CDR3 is CASSPMGSSGVQEQFF. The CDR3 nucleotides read TGTGCCAGCAGCCCTATGGGGTCTAGCGGGGTACAGGAGCAGTTCTTC.